One TCR beta chain is described in this entry. This entry comes from a study of blood T cell repertoires in COVID-19. About the study: The cDNA or gDNA used as material had been derived from T cells, B-cell-depleted T cells, or PBMCs.

Between the trimmed V and J ends, which lost 0 bases and 0 bases, there was a span of 5 bases. The germline V gene encodes CDR1 SGDLS and CDR2 YYNGEE. The CDR3 contains 14 residues. Here immunoSEQ multiplex PCR was the method, and the copy in TCRdb shows in-frame clones only, minus some. The table has a few hundred thousand clones, approximately 85% seen once. The chain is built from TRBV9 and TRBJ2-3; D uncertain. The specimen sequenced was peripheral blood. This sequence was found in a human donor in a cohort sampled during active COVID-19. CDR3 sequence reads: CASSVAQSTDTQYF. CDR3 nucleotides: TGTGCCAGCAGCGTAGCACAAAGCACAGATACGCAGTATTTT.